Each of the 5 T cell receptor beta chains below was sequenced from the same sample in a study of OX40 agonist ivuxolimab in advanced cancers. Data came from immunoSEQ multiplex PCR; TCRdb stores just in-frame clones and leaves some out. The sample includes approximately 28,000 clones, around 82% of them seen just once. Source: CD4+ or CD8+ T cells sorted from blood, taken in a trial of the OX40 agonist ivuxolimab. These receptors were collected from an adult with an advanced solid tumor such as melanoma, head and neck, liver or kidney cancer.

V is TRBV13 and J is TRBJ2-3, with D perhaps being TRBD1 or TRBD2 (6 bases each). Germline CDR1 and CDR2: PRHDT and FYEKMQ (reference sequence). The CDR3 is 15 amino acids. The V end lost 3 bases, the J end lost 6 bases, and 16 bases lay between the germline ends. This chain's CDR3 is CASSLGGYPQDTQYF. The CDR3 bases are TGTGCCAGCAGCTTGGGGGGCTACCCTCAGGATACGCAGTATTTT. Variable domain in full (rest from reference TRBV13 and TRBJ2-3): AAGVIQSPRHLIKEKRETATLKCYPIPRHDTVYWYQQGPGQDPQFLISFYEKMQSDKGSIPDRFSAQQFSDYHSELNMSSLELGDSALYFCASSLGGYPQDTQYFGPGTRLTVL.

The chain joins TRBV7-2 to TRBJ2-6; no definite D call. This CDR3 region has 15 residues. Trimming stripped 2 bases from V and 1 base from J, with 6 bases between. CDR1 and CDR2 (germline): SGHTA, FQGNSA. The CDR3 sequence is CASSLKQSGANVLTF. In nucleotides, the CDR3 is TGTGCCAGCAGCTTAAAACAGTCTGGGGCCAACGTCCTGACTTTC.

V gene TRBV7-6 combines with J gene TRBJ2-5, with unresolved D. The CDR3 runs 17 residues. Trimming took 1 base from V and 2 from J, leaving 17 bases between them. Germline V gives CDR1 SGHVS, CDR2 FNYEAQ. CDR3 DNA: TGTGCCAGCAGCTTAGAGTCCGGGCCGAGAGTACAAGAGACCCAGTACTTC. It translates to CASSLESGPRVQETQYF.

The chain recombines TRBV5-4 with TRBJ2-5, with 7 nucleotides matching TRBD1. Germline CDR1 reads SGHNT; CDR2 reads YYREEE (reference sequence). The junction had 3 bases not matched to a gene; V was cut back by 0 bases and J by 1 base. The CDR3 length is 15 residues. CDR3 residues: CASSLGQGPQETQYF. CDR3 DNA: TGTGCCAGCAGCTTGGGACAGGGTCCCCAAGAGACCCAGTACTTC.

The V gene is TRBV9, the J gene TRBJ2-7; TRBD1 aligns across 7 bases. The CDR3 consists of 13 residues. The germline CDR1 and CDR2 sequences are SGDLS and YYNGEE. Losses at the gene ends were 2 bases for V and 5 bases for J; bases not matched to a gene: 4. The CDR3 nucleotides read TGTGCCAGCAGCGTCCTAACAGGGGACGAGCAGTACTTC. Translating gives CASSVLTGDEQYF.